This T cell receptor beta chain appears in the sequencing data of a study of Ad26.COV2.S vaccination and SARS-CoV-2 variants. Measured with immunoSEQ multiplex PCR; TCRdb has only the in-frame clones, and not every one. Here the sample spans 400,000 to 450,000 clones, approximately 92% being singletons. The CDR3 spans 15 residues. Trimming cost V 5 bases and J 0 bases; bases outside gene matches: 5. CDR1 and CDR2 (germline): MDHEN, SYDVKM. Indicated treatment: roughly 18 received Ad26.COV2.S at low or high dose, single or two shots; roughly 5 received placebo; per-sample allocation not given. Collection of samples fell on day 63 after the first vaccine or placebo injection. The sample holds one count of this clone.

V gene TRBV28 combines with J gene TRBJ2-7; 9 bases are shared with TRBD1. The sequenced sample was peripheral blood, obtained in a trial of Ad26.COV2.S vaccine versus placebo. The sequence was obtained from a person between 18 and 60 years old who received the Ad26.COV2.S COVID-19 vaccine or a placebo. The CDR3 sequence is CASSRGQGRSYEQYF. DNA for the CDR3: TGTGCCAGCAGTCGGGGACAGGGCCGCTCCTACGAGCAGTACTTC.